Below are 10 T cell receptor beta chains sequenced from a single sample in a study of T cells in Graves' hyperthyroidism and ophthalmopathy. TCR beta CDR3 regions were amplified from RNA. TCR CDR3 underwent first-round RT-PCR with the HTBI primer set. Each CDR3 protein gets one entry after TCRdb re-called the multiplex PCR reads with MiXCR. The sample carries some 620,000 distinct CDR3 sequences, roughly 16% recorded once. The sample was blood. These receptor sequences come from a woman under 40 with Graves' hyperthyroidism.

The CDR3 loop reads CASSLEGTAYQETQYF. The CDR3 DNA is TGTGCCAGCAGCTTAGAAGGGACAGCGTACCAAGAGACCCAGTACTTC. The chain is built from TRBV7-8 and TRBJ2-5; 7 bases are a match to TRBD1. J gave up 0 bases and V 1 base, and 5 bases lay outside the gene matches. The germline CDR1 and CDR2 sequences are SGHVS and FQNEAQ. The CDR3 is made up of 16 amino acids.

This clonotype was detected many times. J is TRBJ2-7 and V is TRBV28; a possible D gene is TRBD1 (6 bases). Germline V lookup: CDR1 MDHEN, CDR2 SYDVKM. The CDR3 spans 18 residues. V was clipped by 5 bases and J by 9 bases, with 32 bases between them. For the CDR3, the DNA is TGTGCCAGCAGTGTACTAGGGGGAACCGGTACCCCACCTAACGGGCAGTACTTC. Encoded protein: CASSVLGGTGTPPNGQYF.

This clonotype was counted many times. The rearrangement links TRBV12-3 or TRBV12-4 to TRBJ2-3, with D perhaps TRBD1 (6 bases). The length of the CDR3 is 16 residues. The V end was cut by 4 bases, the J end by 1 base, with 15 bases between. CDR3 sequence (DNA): TGTGCCAGCAGTTCCCTCCAGGGGAAGGGCACAGATACGCAGTATTTT. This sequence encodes CASSSLQGKGTDTQYF.

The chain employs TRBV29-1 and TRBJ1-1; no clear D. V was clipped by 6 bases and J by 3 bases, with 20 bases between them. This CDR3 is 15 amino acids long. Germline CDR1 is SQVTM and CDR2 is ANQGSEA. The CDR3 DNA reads TGCAGCGTCTCCTTTAGGTGGGGTAGGTACACTGAAGCTTTCTTT. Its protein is CSVSFRWGRYTEAFF.

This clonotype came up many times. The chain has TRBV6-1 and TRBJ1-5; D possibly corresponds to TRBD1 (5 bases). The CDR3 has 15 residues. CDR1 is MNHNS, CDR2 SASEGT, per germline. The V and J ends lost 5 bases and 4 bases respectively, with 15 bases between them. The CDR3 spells CASSWGSGLNQPQHF. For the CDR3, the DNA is TGTGCCAGCAGTTGGGGGTCCGGGTTAAATCAGCCCCAGCATTTT.

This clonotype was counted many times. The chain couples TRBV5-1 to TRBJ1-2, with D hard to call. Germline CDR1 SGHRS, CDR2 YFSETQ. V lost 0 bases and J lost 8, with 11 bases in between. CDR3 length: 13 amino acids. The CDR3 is CASSLVLDGGYTF. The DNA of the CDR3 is TGCGCCAGCAGCTTGGTGTTGGACGGCGGCTACACCTTC.

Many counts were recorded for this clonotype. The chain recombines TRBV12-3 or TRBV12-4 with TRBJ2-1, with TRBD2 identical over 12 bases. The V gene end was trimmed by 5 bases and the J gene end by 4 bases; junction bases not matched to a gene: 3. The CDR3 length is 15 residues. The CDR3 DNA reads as TGTGCCAGCAGTGACGGGACTAGCGGGTACAATGAGCAGTTCTTC. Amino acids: CASSDGTSGYNEQFF.

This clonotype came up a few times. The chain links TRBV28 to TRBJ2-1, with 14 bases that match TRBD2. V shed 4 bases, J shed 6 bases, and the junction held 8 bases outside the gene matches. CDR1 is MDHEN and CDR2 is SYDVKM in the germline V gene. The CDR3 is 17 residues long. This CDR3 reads CASSSLTSGRAFNEQFF. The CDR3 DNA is TGTGCCAGCAGTTCCCTGACTAGCGGGAGGGCCTTCAATGAGCAGTTCTTC.

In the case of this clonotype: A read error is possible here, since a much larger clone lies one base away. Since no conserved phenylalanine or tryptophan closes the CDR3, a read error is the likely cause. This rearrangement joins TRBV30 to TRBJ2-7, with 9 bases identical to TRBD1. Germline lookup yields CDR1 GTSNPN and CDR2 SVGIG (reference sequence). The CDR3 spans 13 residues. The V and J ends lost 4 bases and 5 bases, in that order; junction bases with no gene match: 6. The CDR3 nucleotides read TGTGCCTGGAATGGGGGGACAGGGAACGAGCAGTACTTA. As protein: CAWNGGTGNEQYL.

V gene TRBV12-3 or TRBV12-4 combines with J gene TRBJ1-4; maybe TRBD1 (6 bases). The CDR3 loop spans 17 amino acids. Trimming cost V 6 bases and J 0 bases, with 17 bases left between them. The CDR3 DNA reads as TGTGCCAGCAGGGGGGGAGGGACACACGCAACTAATGAAAAACTGTTTTTT. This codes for CASRGGGTHATNEKLFF.